A single sample is the source of the 24 T cell receptor beta chains below, sequenced in a study of blood T cells in healthy people across ages. A second PCR of roughly 7 to 11 cycles used a sample-barcoded 5' primer and a J-beta primer mix. TCRdb re-called the 5' RACE reads through MiXCR, storing one row per CDR3 protein. Of about 1 million distinct CDR3 sequences listed, 40% to 55% are singletons. The sequencing sample was made of blood. All receptors derive from a woman aged 55-70 years in good health.

This chain's CDR3 is CASTDGLQETQYF. CDR3 coding DNA: TGTGCCAGCACCGATGGTCTCCAAGAGACCCAGTACTTC. The chain combines TRBV5-4 with TRBJ2-5; D gene unclear. V was clipped by 6 bases and J by 1 base, with 10 bases between them. Germline assignment: CDR1 SGHNT and CDR2 YYREEE (reference sequence). The CDR3 totals 13 residues. Full variable domain (missing parts from reference TRBV5-4 and TRBJ2-5): ETGVTQSPTHLIKTRGQQVTLRCSSQSGHNTVSWYQQALGQGPQFIFQYYREEENGRGNFPPRFSGLQFPNYSSELNVNALELDDSALYLCASTDGLQETQYFGPGTRLLVL.

A few counts support this clonotype. V and J are TRBV20-1 and TRBJ2-7; D gene ambiguous. This CDR3 spans 13 amino acids. Germline CDR1 DFQATT, CDR2 SNEGSKA (reference sequence). The V end was cut by 6 bases, the J end by 3 bases, with 15 bases between. The CDR3 loop is CSASDTLDYEQYF. The CDR3 DNA reads TGCAGTGCCTCGGATACTCTAGACTACGAGCAGTACTTC.

This clonotype was counted only a few times. This chain uses TRBV12-3 or TRBV12-4 with TRBJ2-1; 12 bases map to TRBD1. The trim removed 5 bases at V and 1 base at J, leaving 18 bases unmatched. This CDR3 is built from 21 residues. CDR3 in DNA: TGTGCCAGCAGTGGGACAGGGGGCGTAAGTAGCGGGTGGAATTCCTACAATGAGCAGTTCTTC. Translation: CASSGTGGVSSGWNSYNEQFF.

This chain uses TRBV2 with TRBJ2-3; TRBD2 agrees at 10 bases. V dropped 8 bases and J dropped 0; count of bases not matched to a gene: 14. The CDR3 spans 18 residues. The germline CDR1 and CDR2 sequences are SNHLY and FYNNEI. CDR3: CASRGWTSGTSSTDTQYF. The CDR3 DNA reads as TGTGCCAGCCGAGGGTGGACTAGCGGAACTTCTAGCACAGATACGCAGTATTTT.

J is TRBJ2-7 and V is TRBV2, with 7 bases aligning to TRBD1. The CDR3 is 15 amino acids. The J segment lost 1 base and the V segment lost 5 bases, leaving 8 bases of the junction unmatched. Per the germline V gene, CDR1 is SNHLY and CDR2 is FYNNEI. The CDR3 coding sequence is TGTGCCAGCAGTAGGGACAGTTCACTTTCCTACGAGCAGTACTTC. Residues: CASSRDSSLSYEQYF.

This clonotype has more than one count but fewer than ten. The gene calls are TRBV20-1 and TRBJ2-7; TRBD2 matches at 9 bases. Unmatched junction bases numbered 13, after V lost 1 base and J lost 0 bases. There are 18 residues in the CDR3. CDR1 is DFQATT, CDR2 SNEGSKA, per germline (reference sequence). The CDR3: CSARGGVQLAGSSYEQYF. CDR3 DNA: TGCAGTGCTAGAGGAGGGGTGCAACTAGCGGGTTCCTCCTACGAGCAGTACTTC.

V usage is TRBV2 and J usage is TRBJ2-3; TRBD2 matches at 10 bases. The CDR3 loop spans 16 amino acids. Germline assignment: CDR1 SNHLY and CDR2 FYNNEI. The junction had 10 bases not matched to a gene; V was cut back by 3 bases and J by 7 bases. CDR3 bases: TGTGCCAGCAGTGAGCGAGCGGGAGGGAAGTGGAATACGCAGTATTTT. Translation: CASSERAGGKWNTQYF.

A few counts support this clonotype. The rearrangement links TRBV5-1 to TRBJ2-7, with D perhaps matching TRBD1 (6 bases). V lost 4 bases and J lost 7, with 15 bases in between. This CDR3 contains 13 residues. Germline CDR1 is SGHRS and CDR2 is YFSETQ. CDR3 sequence reads: CASSVTDSREQYF. The DNA of the CDR3 is TGCGCCAGCAGCGTCACGGACAGCCGGGAGCAGTACTTC.

This clonotype has more than one count but fewer than ten. This chain links TRBV20-1 with TRBJ2-5; the D gene could be TRBD1 or TRBD2 (5 bases each). Germline V gives CDR1 DFQATT, CDR2 SNEGSKA (reference sequence). The CDR3 spans 14 residues. In DNA, the CDR3 is TGCATCACCATAGGGGCCAAAGGGAGAGAGACCCAGTACTTC. Translating it yields CITIGAKGRETQYF.

The table lists this clonotype with a few counts. This chain joins TRBV7-9 and TRBJ2-7; tentatively, D is TRBD1 or TRBD2 (5 bases each). V lost 4 bases, J lost 2 bases, and 15 bases lay in between. Germline V gene sequence: CDR1 SEHNR, CDR2 FQNEAQ (reference sequence). CDR3 length equals 15 residues. In nucleotides, the CDR3 is TGTGCCAGCAGCTCCGTCCGGGACCCGACCTACGAGCAGTACTTC. Translating it yields CASSSVRDPTYEQYF. The whole variable domain, remainder taken from reference TRBV7-9 and TRBJ2-7, is DTGVSQNPRHKITKRGQNVTFRCDPISEHNRLYWYRQTLGQGPEFLTYFQNEAQLEKSRLLSDRFSAERPKGSFSTLEIQRTEQGDSAMYLCASSSVRDPTYEQYFGPGTRLTVT.

This clonotype was picked up a small number of times. The chain is built from TRBV20-1 and TRBJ2-7; 7 nucleotides line up with TRBD2. The J call may be faulty, since TRBJ2-5 better matches the DNA end. This CDR3 region has 15 residues. Germline V lookup: CDR1 DFQATT, CDR2 SNEGSKA (reference sequence). This CDR3 reads CSARSLAAWVETQYF. Here the CDR3 DNA reads TGCAGTGCTAGATCTCTAGCGGCTTGGGTAGAGACCCAGTACTTC.

This clonotype was detected only a few times. The chain couples TRBV7-6 to TRBJ2-7; D gene ambiguous. V was cut by 5 bases and J by 1 base, with 18 bases left in between. Germline V gene data show CDR1 as SGHVS and CDR2 as FNYEAQ. The CDR3 totals 16 residues. CDR3: CASSRLAAQISYEQYF. Written as DNA, the CDR3 is TGTGCCAGCAGCCGATTGGCCGCCCAGATTTCCTACGAGCAGTACTTC. Full variable domain (missing parts from reference TRBV7-6 and TRBJ2-7): GAGVSQSPRYKVTKRGQDVALRCDPISGHVSLYWYRQALGQGPEFLTYFNYEAQQDKSGLPNDRFSAERPEGSISTLTIQRTEQRDSAMYRCASSRLAAQISYEQYFGPGTRLTVT.

The rearrangement joins TRBV11-1 to TRBJ2-7, with 12 bases matching TRBD2. The trim removed 5 bases at V and 2 bases at J, leaving 4 bases unmatched. Germline V gives CDR1 SGHAT, CDR2 FQDESV (reference sequence). The CDR3 sequence is 15 residues long. CDR3: CASSKRTSGTYEQYF. In nucleotides, the CDR3 is TGTGCCAGCAGCAAACGGACTAGCGGGACCTACGAGCAGTACTTC.

V and J are TRBV6-1 and TRBJ1-5; D not resolved. V was trimmed by 2 bases and J by 4 bases, leaving 15 bases between them. From germline, CDR1 is MNHNS and CDR2 SASEGT. The CDR3 is 16 residues long. This CDR3 is CASSERSWSANQPQHF. In DNA form, the CDR3 reads TGTGCCAGCAGTGAAAGGTCGTGGTCGGCAAATCAGCCCCAGCATTTT.

The V gene is TRBV9, the J gene TRBJ2-5, with 14 bases fitting TRBD2. Germline loops: CDR1 SGDLS, CDR2 YYNGEE. V was clipped by 0 bases and J by 1 base; unmatched bases: 5. CDR3 length: 18 amino acids. CDR3 sequence (DNA): TGTGCCAGCAGCGTAGCTGAGACTAGCGGGAGGGTCCAAGAGACCCAGTACTTC. It encodes CASSVAETSGRVQETQYF.

This clonotype was recorded a few times. The chain links TRBV6-5 to TRBJ2-7; the D call may be TRBD1 or TRBD2 (5 bases each). Trimming pared 7 bases from V and 6 bases from J, leaving 13 bases between. The CDR3 loop spans 12 amino acids. Germline CDR1 MNHEY, CDR2 SVGAGI. This CDR3 reads CASNQPGAEQYF. CDR3 sequence (DNA): TGTGCCAGCAACCAGCCCGGGGCCGAGCAGTACTTC.

This clonotype was counted between two and nine times. The genes are TRBV7-9 and TRBJ2-5; the D gene is possibly TRBD2 (5 bases). Between the trimmed V and J ends, which lost 3 bases and 4 bases, there was a span of 18 bases. Germline CDR1 reads SEHNR; CDR2 reads FQNEAQ (reference sequence). This CDR3 is built from 16 residues. The CDR3, as DNA: TGTGCCAGCAGCTTCCGGGGTAGGGCGGGTCCAGAGACCCAGTACTTC. This sequence encodes CASSFRGRAGPETQYF. Full variable domain (remainder filled in from reference TRBV7-9 and TRBJ2-5): DTGVSQNPRHKITKRGQNVTFRCDPISEHNRLYWYRQTLGQGPEFLTYFQNEAQLEKSRLLSDRFSAERPKGSFSTLEIQRTEQGDSAMYLCASSFRGRAGPETQYFGPGTRLLVL.

This clonotype turned up a few times. This chain uses TRBV5-1 with TRBJ2-7; 13 bases fit TRBD2. CDR1 is SGHRS, CDR2 YFSETQ, per germline. Trimming cost V 4 bases and J 4 bases; bases outside gene matches: 8. The CDR3 has 16 amino acids. CDR3 protein: CASSPRTSGSEYEQYF. CDR3 bases: TGCGCCAGCAGCCCGCGGACTAGCGGGAGTGAGTACGAGCAGTACTTC.

As to this clonotype: One junction end does not reproduce the germline sequence, and a read error may be involved. The V and J genes are TRBV7-9 and TRBJ2-7; 8 bases are a match to TRBD2. Germline values: CDR1 SEHNR, CDR2 FQNEAQ (reference sequence). The CDR3 runs to 14 residues. CDR3 bases: TGTGCCGGCAGCCTGGTTGGACTAGCCTTCGAGCAGTACTTC. Translation gives CAGSLVGLAFEQYF.

CDR3: CASSFSLAGNNEQYF. The DNA of the CDR3 is TGCGCCAGCAGCTTTAGTCTAGCGGGTAACAATGAGCAGTACTTC. The chain is built from TRBV5-1 and TRBJ2-5, with TRBD2 matching 8 bases. The length of the CDR3 is 15 residues. Germline V gene lookup returns CDR1 SGHRS and CDR2 YFSETQ. The V and J ends lost 2 bases and 11 bases, in that order; junction bases with no gene match: 14.

Comment on this clonotype: A single base separates this from a much larger clone, so it may be a read error. This chain joins TRBV29-1 and TRBJ2-5; D call uncertain. TRBJ2-7 explains the end of the DNA better; the J call may be wrong. The CDR3 is made up of 12 amino acids. Germline lookup yields CDR1 SQVTM and CDR2 ANQGSEA. CDR3 loop: CSVDDLGYEQYF. CDR3 DNA: TGCAGCGTTGATGATCTGGGGTACGAGCAGTACTTC.

The count of this clonotype is one. The chain couples TRBV9 to TRBJ2-1; a possible D gene is TRBD1 (6 bases). This CDR3 is built from 17 residues. With 3 bases removed from V and 0 bases from J, the gap between germline ends came to 16 bases. Looked up from germline, CDR1 is SGDLS and CDR2 is YYNGEE. CDR3 sequence: CASSATGLTSSYNEQFF. The CDR3 region has the DNA TGTGCCAGCAGCGCGACAGGTTTGACAAGCTCCTACAATGAGCAGTTCTTC. The entire variable domain, with the rest obtained from reference TRBV9 and TRBJ2-1, is as follows: DSGVTQTPKHLITATGQRVTLRCSPRSGDLSVYWYQQSLDQGLQFLIQYYNGEERAKGNILERFSAQQFPDLHSELNLSSLELGDSALYFCASSATGLTSSYNEQFFGPGTRLTVL.

In the case of this clonotype: This clone may be a read error of a much larger clone one base away. The rearrangement joins TRBV5-4 to TRBJ2-3, with 10 nucleotides matching TRBD2. The CDR3 is 15 amino acids. J lost 1 base, V lost 3 bases, and 2 bases had no gene match. Looked up from germline, CDR1 is SGHNT and CDR2 is YYREEE (reference sequence). CDR3 region: CASSYGTSGTDTQYF. CDR3 sequence (DNA): TGTGCCAGCAGCTACGGGACTAGCGGCACAGATACGCAGTATTTT.

The rearrangement links TRBV12-3 or TRBV12-4 to TRBJ1-4; TRBD1 matches at 7 bases. This CDR3 region has 14 residues. V dropped 8 bases and J dropped 3; count of bases not matched to a gene: 6. In DNA form, the CDR3 reads TGTGCCAGCGGAGGGGACAGTTCTAATGAAAAACTGTTTTTT. Its translation: CASGGDSSNEKLFF.